This T cell receptor beta chain was obtained from a study of PD-1 blockade in classical Hodgkin lymphoma. General study points: Repertoire differences have undefined causes, possibly disease activity or prior therapy. Exclusion covered patients beginning nivolumab under 1 year post-ASCT. A significant rise in TCR diversity was seen by C4D1 for CD4+ cells but not for CD8+ cells.

This clone was counted between two and nine times. Its target is unknown. Each and every patient relapsed after autologous stem cell transplantation, and patients got differing brentuximab vedotin exposure. Sequencing was performed with immunoSEQ multiplex PCR; in TCRdb, only in-frame clones are kept and a portion is missing. The profile shows 20,000 to 30,000 clones, 69% of them singletons. Sample: peripheral blood mononuclear cells (PBMCs), taken at baseline. The receptor comes from a human donor with classical Hodgkin lymphoma.

The CDR3 DNA follows: TGTGCCAGTAGTACAGGCCCCCCCGGGGACAGTTACTACGAGCAGTACTTC. Translation: CASSTGPPGDSYYEQYF. The rearrangement joins TRBV19 to TRBJ2-7, with 7 nucleotides matching TRBD1. The J segment lost 3 bases and the V segment lost 4 bases, leaving 15 bases of the junction unmatched. Germline V gene lookup returns CDR1 LNHDA and CDR2 SQIVND (reference sequence). The CDR3 is made up of 17 amino acids.